Reported below is one TCR beta chain. The antigen this receptor binds is unknown. Per-base qualities were not stored, and no clone one base away is much larger. These data belong to a study of blood T cell repertoires in COVID-19 (dated by TCRdb to 2018 to 2021). Some background on the complete study: Samples from collaborators originated in the United States, Italy and Spain and spanned both the acute and convalescent phases of COVID-19. The prospective study material was composed of cDNA or gDNA derived from T cells, B-cell-depleted T cells, or PBMCs. Subjects who had been exposed to COVID-19, were actively infected with it, or had recovered from it provided the deeply sampled blood TCRbeta repertoires that made up the dataset. The repertoires were made available in a free public database intended to serve as a resource for research on the immune response to SARS-CoV-2. The samples were drawn from two sources: the first 160 participants of the ongoing ImmuneRACE study, and some 1,300 subjects contributed by 6 global collaborators. Sample metadata almost always included a de-identified subject ID, COVID-19 status, age in years and sex. Where HLA class I and class II types were available, the types were taken from metadata supplied by the sample provider, not from assay-based typing. What the research found in general, with its limitations: The quantity of clinical and demographic metadata differed by source and by participant and was supplied without curation.

Each collaborating institution followed its own protocols to collect whole blood in K2EDTA tubes. Collaborator samples were shipped for TCRbeta analysis as frozen whole blood, isolated PBMCs, or DNA extracted from either sample type. TCRbeta CDR3 regions were amplified from genomic DNA by means of the immunoSEQ Assay, a bias-controlled multiplex PCR. Per the original workflow: The number of nucleated cells in each sample was estimated by amplification of reference gene primers within the assay. To quantify the absolute abundance of each unique TCRbeta CDR3 rearrangement, sequence reads were collapsed and filtered. Productive Simpson clonality was computed per sample as the square root of Simpson's diversity index over productive rearrangements. TCRdb carries this immuneACCESS record with in-frame sequences only. Its versions omit some clonotypes, under half of them owing to an unresolved V gene in the studies checked, with the rest unexplained. From that table come the V and J calls and clone size; the DNA was used to work out D and trimming. The sample table holds some 300,000 clones, of which 70% to 90% were seen once. The ten largest account for 1.3% of the sample.

Per the germline V gene, SGHNT is the CDR1 and YENEEA is the CDR2. Spanning cysteine to phenylalanine, the CDR3 consists of 14 amino acids. Only the CDR3 part of the read is kept: 42 bases, read in frame from the first base. V loses 5 bases of germline sequence and J loses 2 bases, and the interval between the two ends is 12 bases. Source material: peripheral blood. This sequence was found in a man between 65 and 85 years old with acute or convalescent COVID-19. The chain is made from TRBV11-3 and TRBJ2-5; TRBD2 could be the D gene, as 6 bases match. The DNA is TGTGCCAGCAGCCCTCCAGGGAGGCAAGAGACCCAGTACTTC. This gives the protein CASSPPGRQETQYF.